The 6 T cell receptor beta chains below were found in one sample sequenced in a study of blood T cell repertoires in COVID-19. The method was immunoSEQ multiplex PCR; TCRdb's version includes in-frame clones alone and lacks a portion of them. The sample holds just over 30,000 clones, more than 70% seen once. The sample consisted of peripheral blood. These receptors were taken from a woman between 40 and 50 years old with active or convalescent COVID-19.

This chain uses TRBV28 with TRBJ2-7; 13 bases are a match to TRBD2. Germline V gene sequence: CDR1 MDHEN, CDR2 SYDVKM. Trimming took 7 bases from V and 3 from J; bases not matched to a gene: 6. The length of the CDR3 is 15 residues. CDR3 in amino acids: CASTPLAGGSYEQYF. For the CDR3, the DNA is TGTGCCAGCACCCCACTAGCGGGAGGGAGCTACGAGCAGTACTTC.

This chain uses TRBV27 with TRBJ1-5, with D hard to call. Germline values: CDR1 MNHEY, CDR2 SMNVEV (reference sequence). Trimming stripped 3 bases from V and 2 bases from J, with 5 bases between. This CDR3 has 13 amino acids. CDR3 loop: CASSFGGNQPQHF. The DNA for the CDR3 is TGTGCCAGCAGTTTTGGAGGCAATCAGCCCCAGCATTTT.

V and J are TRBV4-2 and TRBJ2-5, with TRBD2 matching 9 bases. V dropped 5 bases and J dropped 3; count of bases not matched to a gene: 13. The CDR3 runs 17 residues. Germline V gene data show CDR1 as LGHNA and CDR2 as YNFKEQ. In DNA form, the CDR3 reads TGTGCCAGCAGCAGAAACCTGGGCCGCGGGGGGGAAGAGACCCAGTACTTC. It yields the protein CASSRNLGRGGEETQYF.

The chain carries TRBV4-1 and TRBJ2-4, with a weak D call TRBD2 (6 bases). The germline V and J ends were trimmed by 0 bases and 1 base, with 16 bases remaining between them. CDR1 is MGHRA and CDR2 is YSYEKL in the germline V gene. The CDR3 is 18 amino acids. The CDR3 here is CASSQDSGQRVAKNIQYF. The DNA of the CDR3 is TGCGCCAGCAGCCAAGATTCTGGTCAGCGGGTTGCCAAAAACATTCAGTACTTC.

The DNA of the CDR3 is TGTGCCAGCAGCTTAGCACAGACAGGGGGAAATGAGCAGTTCTTC. Protein sequence: CASSLAQTGGNEQFF. The chain is built from TRBV11-2 and TRBJ2-1; 9 bases align to TRBD1. The CDR3 totals 15 residues. Germline CDR1 reads SGHAT; CDR2 reads FQNNGV. With 1 base clipped from V and 7 bases from J, the junction kept 5 bases outside the gene matches.

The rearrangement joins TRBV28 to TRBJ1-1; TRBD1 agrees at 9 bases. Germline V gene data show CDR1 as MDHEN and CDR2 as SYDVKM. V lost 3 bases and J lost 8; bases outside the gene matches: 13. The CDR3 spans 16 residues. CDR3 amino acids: CASSLLSYRGREEAFF. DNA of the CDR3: TGTGCCAGCAGTTTGCTCTCCTACAGGGGGCGCGAAGAAGCTTTCTTT.